The text below deals with one T cell receptor (beta chain). The sample is drawn from a study of cytomegalovirus exposure and HLA in healthy donors. Study-wide context: The Caucasian-associated ancestry cluster contained about four fifths of the 300 to 450 genotyped donors.

PCR involved 60 Vbeta and 13 Jbeta primers. Assay: immunoSEQ multiplex PCR; the TCRdb copy retains only in-frame clones and omits some. This sample yields roughly 120,000 clones, of which about 81% are seen a single time; roughly 0.99% belongs to the top ten. The CDR3 consists of 14 residues. V lost 4 bases, J lost 5 bases, and 13 bases lay in between. Germline assignment: CDR1 SGDLS and CDR2 YYNGEE. Sequencing was performed on PBMCs. The rearrangement links TRBV9 to TRBJ1-5; D is ambiguous. The receptor was isolated from a young woman in good health and CMV-seronegative. Here the CDR3 reads CASSLRKRYQPQHF. The CDR3 nucleotides are TGTGCCAGCAGCCTCAGAAAGCGGTATCAGCCCCAGCATTTT.